This T cell receptor (beta chain) was found in a study of T cell responses to AZD1222 COVID-19 vaccine. For this clone: What it recognizes is unknown.

Study-wide results and caveats: Nearly half of the spike-specific TCRs reportedly recognize variant regions that carry no mutations.

Method: immunoSEQ multiplex PCR; TCRdb's copy keeps in-frame clones and lacks some. The sample has about 99,000 clones; approximately 88% are singletons. Trimming took 3 bases from V and 6 from J, leaving 19 bases between them. Germline V gene sequence: CDR1 KGHSH, CDR2 LQKENI. The CDR3 loop spans 16 amino acids. This receptor was identified in an adult in good health. This rearrangement joins TRBV18 to TRBJ2-3; D may be TRBD2 (6 bases). The sample was peripheral blood, taken on day 0 of AZD1222 vaccination. CDR3 amino acids: CASSPVAGGGDDTQYF. As DNA, the CDR3 is TGTGCCAGCTCACCGGTAGCCGGTGGCGGGGATGATACGCAGTATTTT.